Below are 24 T cell receptor beta chains sequenced from a single sample in a study of identical twins. TCRdb fed the 5' RACE reads into MiXCR, producing one record per CDR3 protein. The sample shows 1.5 million to 2 million distinct CDR3 sequences, 25% to 35% of them seen only once. The sequencing sample was made of cord blood. These receptors all come from a newborn girl in good health.

V usage is TRBV29-1 and J usage is TRBJ2-1; D is perhaps TRBD1 (5 bases). CDR1 SQVTM and CDR2 ANQGSEA come from the germline V gene. The CDR3 consists of 12 residues. DNA for the CDR3: TGCAGTGGGGCTGGGGATTACAATGAGCAGTTCTTC. It specifies CSGAGDYNEQFF.

This clonotype turned up a few times. CDR3 bases: TGTGCCACCTCGAGGAGCTCCTATAATTCACCCCTCCACTTT. It translates to CATSRSSYNSPLHF. The genes are TRBV27 and TRBJ1-6, with unresolved D. CDR1 is MNHEY, CDR2 SMNVEV, per germline (reference sequence). The CDR3 sequence is 14 residues long. V was clipped by 10 bases and J by 0 bases, with 10 bases between them.

The genes are TRBV20-1 and TRBJ2-5; D is uncertain. The CDR3 is 15 residues long. CDR1 DFQATT and CDR2 SNEGSKA come from the germline V gene (reference sequence). V was cut by 1 base and J by 5 bases, with 17 bases left in between. CDR3 sequence reads: CSARAAQTPLETQYF. The CDR3, as DNA: TGCAGTGCTAGAGCAGCACAGACCCCCTTGGAGACCCAGTACTTC.

The J gene is TRBJ1-2, the V gene TRBV4-1; the D is unclear. With 2 bases removed from V and 0 bases from J, the gap between germline ends came to 19 bases. The germline gives CDR1 MGHRA, CDR2 YSYEKL. This CDR3 is built from 18 residues. The CDR3 sequence is CASSQQKTGGRTNYGYTF. Written as DNA, the CDR3 is TGCGCCAGCAGCCAACAGAAGACTGGAGGGCGCACTAACTATGGCTACACCTTC.

The sample holds a few counts of this clonotype. This chain uses TRBV29-1 with TRBJ1-3, with D perhaps TRBD1 (5 bases). Germline values: CDR1 SQVTM, CDR2 ANQGSEA. The ends were cut back, 7 bases at V and 0 bases at J, with 13 bases in the middle. CDR3 length equals 14 residues. CDR3 coding DNA: TGCAGCGGTAGGGACTCAAGCTCTGGAAACACCATATATTTT. Its protein is CSGRDSSSGNTIYF.

This clonotype was seen a single time. At one of its ends the junction is not consistent with the germline gene, which may arise from a read error. The chain is built from TRBV10-3 and TRBJ2-3; 9 bases line up with TRBD2. This CDR3 spans 16 amino acids. The V gene's germline CDR1 is ENHRY and CDR2 SYGVKD. The DNA of the CDR3 is TGTGCCATCAGTGAGGGGGCACTAGCGGGCACAGATACGCGGTATTTT. Translating gives CAISEGALAGTDTRYF.

V usage is TRBV28 and J usage is TRBJ1-6; a weak D match, TRBD1 (6 bases). The V gene lost 6 bases and the J gene lost 8 bases, with 23 bases spanning the gap. This CDR3 has 17 residues. Per germline, CDR1 MDHEN and CDR2 SYDVKM. The CDR3 here is CASSLPAQGRSYSPLHF. The CDR3 coding sequence is TGTGCCAGCAGCCTTCCCGCTCAGGGGCGGTCTTATTCACCCCTCCACTTT.

In its sample, this clonotype was seen a few times. The chain has TRBV12-3 or TRBV12-4 and TRBJ2-1, with TRBD1 identical over 11 bases. There are 17 residues in the CDR3. V gave up 4 bases and J gave up 4 bases; unmatched junction bases: 9. The CDR3: CASSSWGTGGSYNEQFF. CDR3 in DNA: TGTGCCAGCAGTTCCTGGGGGACAGGGGGATCGTACAATGAGCAGTTCTTC.

The sample holds a few counts of this clonotype. V is TRBV14 and J is TRBJ2-7, with 8 positions matching TRBD2. The CDR3 runs 15 residues. Germline lookup yields CDR1 SGHDN and CDR2 FVKESK. V shed 0 bases and J 6 bases; nucleotides not matched to a gene: 7. The CDR3 loop reads CASSQEEREIAEQYF. The CDR3 region has the DNA TGTGCCAGCAGCCAAGAAGAGCGGGAGATAGCCGAGCAGTACTTC.

This clonotype was detected a few times. The chain joins TRBV3-1 to TRBJ2-1; the D is unclear. This CDR3 is 18 amino acids long. Trimming took off 2 bases at V and 8 bases at J, with 25 bases between the two ends. Germline lookup yields CDR1 LGHDT and CDR2 YNNKEL (reference sequence). In DNA, the CDR3 is TGTGCCAGCAGCCAATATGGGGTGAAATATCCGGGTTCCGATGAGCAGTTCTTC. It translates to CASSQYGVKYPGSDEQFF.

This clonotype was counted only a few times. CDR3 DNA: TGTGCCATCAGTGAGTCGTTGGGAGACGAGCAGTACTTC. Its translation: CAISESLGDEQYF. The chain has TRBV10-3 and TRBJ2-7; D is perhaps TRBD2 (5 bases). CDR1 is ENHRY and CDR2 is SYGVKD in the germline V gene. The CDR3 runs 13 residues. Trimming pared 0 bases from V and 5 bases from J, leaving 8 bases between.

This rearrangement joins TRBV12-3 or TRBV12-4 to TRBJ2-5; possible D gene TRBD1, 5 bases. CDR3 length: 14 amino acids. V was cut by 5 bases and J by 1 base, with 11 bases left in between. The CDR3 spells CASSHIGAQETQYF. The DNA for the CDR3 is TGTGCCAGCAGTCATATAGGGGCCCAAGAGACCCAGTACTTC.

The chain couples TRBV10-3 to TRBJ2-4; 11 bases are a match to TRBD2. The J call may be mistaken, given a closer DNA end match to TRBJ2-7. Germline V CDR1 and CDR2: ENHRY, SYGVKD. The CDR3 spans 11 residues. The CDR3 nucleotides are TGTGCCACTAGCGGGAGGTGCGAGCAGTACTTC. Translated: CATSGRCEQYF.

Turning to this clonotype: Mismatch with germline at one junction end may stem from a read error. This sequence joins TRBV20-1 and TRBJ2-1; TRBD2 is a possible D gene (5 bases). The CDR3 covers 12 residues. Germline CDR1 is DFQATT and CDR2 is SNEGSKA (reference sequence). CDR3 in amino acids: CSSRTRLHEQFF. The CDR3 nucleotides read TGCAGTTCTAGAACCAGACTACATGAGCAGTTCTTC.

This clonotype was seen more than once but under ten times. The gene calls are TRBV29-1 and TRBJ1-1; 8 bases match TRBD1. V lost 1 base and J lost 6; bases outside the gene matches: 7. The germline gives CDR1 SQVTM, CDR2 ANQGSEA. The CDR3 has 14 amino acids. The CDR3 reads CSVEARTGSPEAFF. CDR3 sequence (DNA): TGCAGCGTTGAAGCCCGGACAGGGTCCCCTGAAGCTTTCTTT.

This rearrangement joins TRBV6-1 to TRBJ2-3, with 11 positions matching TRBD2. The length of the CDR3 is 16 residues. Germline trimming cut 7 bases from V and 2 bases from J; bases unmatched to any gene: 8. The germline V gene has CDR1 MNHNS and CDR2 SASEGT. CDR3 loop: CASTEGLAGSTDTQYF. The CDR3 nucleotides are TGTGCCAGCACCGAAGGACTAGCGGGTTCCACAGATACGCAGTATTTT.

The rearrangement links TRBV7-9 to TRBJ1-5; D is unresolved. Trimming pared 2 bases from V and 4 bases from J, leaving 6 bases between. Looked up from germline, CDR1 is SEHNR and CDR2 is FQNEAQ (reference sequence). There are 13 residues in the CDR3. CDR3 DNA: TGTGCCAGCAGCTTAATGTGGAATCAGCCCCAGCATTTT. This gives the protein CASSLMWNQPQHF.

The rearrangement joins TRBV12-3 or TRBV12-4 to TRBJ2-5; tentatively, D is TRBD1 (5 bases). Deletions cut 3 bases from V and 3 bases from J, with 11 bases between. This CDR3 region has 14 residues. The CDR3 region has the DNA TGTGCCAGCAGTTTGGGGCGCCCCGAAGAGACCCAGTACTTC. This sequence encodes CASSLGRPEETQYF.

The V call is TRBV28, the J call TRBJ2-1; D is uncertain. V was cut by 5 bases and J by 7 bases, with 12 bases left in between. CDR1 and CDR2 (germline): MDHEN, SYDVKM. The CDR3 contains 13 residues. The CDR3 loop reads CASSPNTGNEQFF. CDR3 bases: TGTGCCAGCAGTCCCAACACCGGGAATGAGCAGTTCTTC.

This clonotype appeared a few times. The chain joins TRBV20-1 to TRBJ1-3; 12 nucleotides agree with TRBD1. V lost 1 base and J lost 3; bases outside the gene matches: 1. The V gene's germline CDR1 is DFQATT and CDR2 SNEGSKA (reference sequence). The CDR3 is made up of 15 amino acids. In DNA, the CDR3 is TGCAGTGCTAGAGGGGACAGGGGGCGTGGAAACACCATATATTTT. Protein sequence: CSARGDRGRGNTIYF.

This clonotype was detected a few times. The chain links TRBV29-1 to TRBJ2-1; D gene unclear. Germline V gene data show CDR1 as SQVTM and CDR2 as ANQGSEA. The CDR3 runs to 15 residues. The germline V and J ends were trimmed by 2 bases and 4 bases, with 15 bases remaining between them. The CDR3 DNA reads as TGCAGCGTTGAAAGCAGTTACCCTGCTTACAATGAGCAGTTCTTC. Its translation: CSVESSYPAYNEQFF.

This clonotype has just a few counts. V is TRBV20-1 and J is TRBJ2-7, with D perhaps TRBD2 (6 bases). CDR3 length: 15 amino acids. Trimming shortened V by 0 bases and J by 3 bases, and 15 bases separated the two germline ends. Germline CDR1 and CDR2: DFQATT and SNEGSKA (reference sequence). CDR3 DNA: TGCAGTGCTAGAGATCGGGCTAGCGCACTCTACGAGCAGTACTTC. Its protein is CSARDRASALYEQYF.

The chain links TRBV10-3 to TRBJ1-1; D is possibly TRBD1 (5 bases). The length of the CDR3 is 12 residues. The germline CDR1 and CDR2 sequences are ENHRY and SYGVKD. V dropped 6 bases and J dropped 1 base, with 6 bases sitting between them. The CDR3 region is CAIRDKNTEAFF. CDR3 DNA: TGTGCCATCAGGGACAAGAACACTGAAGCTTTCTTT.

The chain links TRBV3-1 to TRBJ2-1, with D unresolved. The CDR3 loop spans 15 amino acids. Germline V gene lookup returns CDR1 LGHDT and CDR2 YNNKEL (reference sequence). Trimming took off 2 bases at V and 10 bases at J, with 18 bases between the two ends. CDR3 region: CASSQRFQSSREQFF. In DNA form, the CDR3 reads TGTGCCAGCAGCCAACGGTTTCAGTCGTCGCGCGAGCAGTTCTTC.